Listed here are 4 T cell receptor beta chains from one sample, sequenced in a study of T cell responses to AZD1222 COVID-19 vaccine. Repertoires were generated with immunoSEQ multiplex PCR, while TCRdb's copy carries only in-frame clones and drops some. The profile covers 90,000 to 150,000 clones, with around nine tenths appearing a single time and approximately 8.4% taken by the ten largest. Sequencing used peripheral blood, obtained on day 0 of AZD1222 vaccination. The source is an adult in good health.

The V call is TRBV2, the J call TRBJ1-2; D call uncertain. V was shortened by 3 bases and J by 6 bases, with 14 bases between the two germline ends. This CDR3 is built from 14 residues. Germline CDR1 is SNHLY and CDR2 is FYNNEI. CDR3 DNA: TGTGCCAGCAGTGACCTGTCCCGGTCAGATGGCTACACCTTC. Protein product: CASSDLSRSDGYTF.

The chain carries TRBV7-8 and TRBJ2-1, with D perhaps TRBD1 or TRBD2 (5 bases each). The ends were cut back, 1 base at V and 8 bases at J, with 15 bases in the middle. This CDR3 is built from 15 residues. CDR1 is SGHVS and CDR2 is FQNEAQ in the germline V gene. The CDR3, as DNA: TGTGCCAGCAGCTTAGTTTTGGGGACGGGCGATGAGCAGTTCTTC. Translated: CASSLVLGTGDEQFF.

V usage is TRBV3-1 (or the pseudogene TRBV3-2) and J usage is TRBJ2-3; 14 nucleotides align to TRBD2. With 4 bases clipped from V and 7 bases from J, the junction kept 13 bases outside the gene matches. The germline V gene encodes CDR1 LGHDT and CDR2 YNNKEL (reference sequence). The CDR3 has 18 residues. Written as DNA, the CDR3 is TGTGCCAGCAGCCCGGGGACTAGCGGGAGCCTAAGATCCTATACGCAGTATTTT. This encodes CASSPGTSGSLRSYTQYF.

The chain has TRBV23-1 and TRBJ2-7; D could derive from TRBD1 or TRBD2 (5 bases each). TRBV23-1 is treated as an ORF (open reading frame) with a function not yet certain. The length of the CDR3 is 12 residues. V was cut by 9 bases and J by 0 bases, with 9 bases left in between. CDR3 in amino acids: CARGVDSYEQYF. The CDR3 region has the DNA TGCGCCAGGGGGGTAGACTCCTACGAGCAGTACTTC.